Presented here are 32 T cell receptor beta chains from one specimen sequenced in a study of T cell repertoires in cytomegalovirus infection. These receptors are not linked to any known antigen. TCRdb re-called the reads through MiXCR, storing one row per CDR3 protein. The sample lists about 830,000 distinct CDR3 sequences, 30% to 35% occurring once. The sample in question was cultured CD8+ T cells from PBMCs, obtained from culture after CMV antigen stimulation. The receptors shown here come from a human donor in good health (CMV status not recorded). Some clones in this sample may be carry-over from other donors' samples.

The chain recombines TRBV19 with TRBJ2-7; D is tentatively TRBD1 or TRBD2 (5 bases each). V was trimmed by 10 bases and J by 3 bases, leaving 19 bases between them. Germline V gives CDR1 LNHDA, CDR2 SQIVND (reference sequence). CDR3 length: 14 amino acids. CDR3 residues: CATTPGTLDYEQYF. In nucleotides, the CDR3 is TGTGCCACCACCCCAGGGACCCTGGACTACGAGCAGTACTTC.

CDR3 in amino acids: CASSLSPPGQNYGYTF. The CDR3, as DNA: TGTGCCAGCAGTTTATCGCCCCCGGGACAGAACTATGGCTACACCTTC. This sequence joins TRBV27 and TRBJ1-2, with 7 bases lining up with TRBD1. Germline assignment: CDR1 MNHEY and CDR2 SMNVEV (reference sequence). The CDR3 length is 16 residues. J was trimmed by 2 bases and V by 0 bases; bases with no gene match: 6.

This clonotype was counted ten times or more. The V gene is TRBV12-3 or TRBV12-4, the J gene TRBJ1-4; D unresolved. Between the trimmed V and J ends, which lost 4 bases and 8 bases, there was a span of 11 bases. CDR3 length: 13 residues. Here the CDR3 DNA reads TGTGCCAGCAGTTCGCATGCCGGAGAAAAACTGTTTTTT. Its protein product is CASSSHAGEKLFF.

The rearrangement links TRBV6-2 or TRBV6-3 to TRBJ1-1; D call uncertain. Germline CDR1 reads MNHEY; CDR2 reads SVGEGT. The CDR3 sequence is 13 residues long. The V end lost 2 bases, the J end lost 7 bases, and 11 bases lay between the germline ends. The CDR3 DNA reads TGTGCCAGCAGTTACGATGGACCCCTTGAAGCTTTCTTT. Its translation: CASSYDGPLEAFF.

As concerns this clonotype: The junction does not match germline at one end; this may be a read error. J is TRBJ2-7 and V is TRBV4-3; D is undetermined. This CDR3 region has 14 residues. CDR1 is LGHNA and CDR2 is YSLEER in the germline V gene. The CDR3 DNA follows: TGCGCCAGCAGCCAAGATCCAGCCAGCTACGGGCAGTACTTC. Amino acid sequence: CASSQDPASYGQYF.

This chain uses TRBV9 with TRBJ1-2; 9 bases are shared with TRBD1. Germline trimming cut 2 bases from V and 1 base from J; bases unmatched to any gene: 3. From germline, CDR1 is SGDLS and CDR2 YYNGEE. This CDR3 is built from 15 residues. CDR3 coding DNA: TGTGCCAGCAGCGTTACAGGGGGCCGTAACTATGGCTACACCTTC. Translating it yields CASSVTGGRNYGYTF.

This clonotype turned up a few times. This chain uses TRBV7-9 with TRBJ2-1; TRBD2 might be the D (6 bases). Germline-derived CDR1 and CDR2 are SEHNR and FQNEAQ (reference sequence). This CDR3 region has 15 residues. The V and J ends lost 4 bases and 3 bases respectively, with 13 bases between them. The CDR3 loop is CASSSPGSGYNEQFF. The CDR3 DNA is TGTGCCAGCAGCTCCCCCGGTAGCGGCTACAATGAGCAGTTCTTC.

This clonotype was found a few times. The V and J genes are TRBV12-3 or TRBV12-4 and TRBJ1-5, with TRBD1 matching over 11 bases. The CDR3 is 19 amino acids. The J segment lost 5 bases and the V segment lost 2 bases, leaving 14 bases of the junction unmatched. The CDR3 nucleotides are TGTGCCAGCAGTTTACCCCCAGTTCGGGACAGGGGGAAGTATCAGCCCCAGCATTTT. This sequence encodes CASSLPPVRDRGKYQPQHF.

The chain couples TRBV2 to TRBJ2-7; 10 bases align to TRBD1. CDR1 is SNHLY, CDR2 FYNNEI, per germline. The CDR3 runs to 14 residues. The CDR3, as DNA: TGTGCCTACCTCGACCGGGACAGGGGTCCTATAGTAAGAGTC. Protein: CAYLDRDRGPIVRV.

V usage is TRBV9 and J usage is TRBJ1-6; D call uncertain. CDR1 and CDR2 (germline): SGDLS, YYNGEE. This CDR3 has 16 amino acids. Trimming removed 5 bases at V and 6 bases at J, with 18 bases between. CDR3 loop: CASSAEDGHPNSPLHF. CDR3 coding DNA: TGTGCCAGCAGTGCCGAGGATGGGCACCCTAATTCACCCCTCCACTTT.

At least ten counts were recorded for this clonotype. J is TRBJ1-2 and V is TRBV6-1; 7 bases fit TRBD1. Germline V gene data show CDR1 as MNHNS and CDR2 as SASEGT. This CDR3 is built from 16 residues. The junction had 10 bases not matched to a gene; V was cut back by 0 bases and J by 6 bases. DNA for the CDR3: TGTGCCAGCAGTGAAGCAGGGACAGCCCCAGGGGATGGCTACACCTTC. It yields the protein CASSEAGTAPGDGYTF.

This clonotype was observed a handful of times. V and J are TRBV11-2 and TRBJ2-3; 7 bases match TRBD2. The germline gives CDR1 SGHAT, CDR2 FQNNGV. There are 15 residues in the CDR3. Germline trimming cut 5 bases from V and 5 bases from J; bases unmatched to any gene: 10. The CDR3 sequence: CASSAMSGDIDTQYF. The DNA for the CDR3 is TGTGCCAGCAGCGCCATGAGCGGGGATATAGATACGCAGTATTTT.

This clonotype was counted ten times or more. The chain recombines TRBV27 with TRBJ1-2; D is possibly TRBD1 (6 bases). V was clipped by 6 bases and J by 4 bases, with 12 bases between them. Germline values: CDR1 MNHEY, CDR2 SMNVEV (reference sequence). The CDR3 runs 13 residues. The chain's CDR3 is CASSLGGSYGYTF. The CDR3, as DNA: TGTGCCAGCAGCTTAGGGGGTAGCTATGGCTACACCTTC.

The gene calls are TRBV12-3 or TRBV12-4 and TRBJ1-1; D uncertain. CDR3 length: 15 residues. Deletions cut 5 bases from V and 1 base from J, with 14 bases between. The CDR3 DNA follows: TGTGCCAGCAGTCCACCCCGTGCGGGGAACACTGAAGCTTTCTTT. Residues: CASSPPRAGNTEAFF.

This clonotype was counted at least ten times. The gene calls are TRBV7-2 and TRBJ2-7, with 11 bases that match TRBD1. Germline V gene data show CDR1 as SGHTA and CDR2 as FQGNSA. V dropped 5 bases and J dropped 5; count of bases not matched to a gene: 8. The CDR3 has 15 residues. The CDR3 DNA follows: TGTGCCAGCAGCCCTGGGGGACAGGGGGAAAACGAGCAGTACGTC. Translation gives CASSPGGQGENEQYV.

This clonotype was seen many times. V and J are TRBV10-3 and TRBJ1-2, with D maybe TRBD1 (6 bases). V was pared by 7 bases and J by 0 bases, with 12 bases between. Germline-derived CDR1 and CDR2 are ENHRY and SYGVKD. This CDR3 contains 14 residues. CDR3 sequence (DNA): TGTGCCATCAACACAGGGAACCCTAACTATGGCTACACCTTC. Translated, it gives CAINTGNPNYGYTF.

The CDR3 region has the DNA TGCAGTGCTAGAGATAGACTAGCGGGGGGCACAGATACGCAGTATTTT. Amino acid sequence: CSARDRLAGGTDTQYF. The chain has TRBV20-1 and TRBJ2-3; 12 bases line up with TRBD2. Per the germline V gene, CDR1 is DFQATT and CDR2 is SNEGSKA (reference sequence). The CDR3 sequence is 16 residues long. The V segment lost 0 bases and the J segment 1 base; nucleotides outside the gene matches: 2.

The chain is built from TRBV29-1 and TRBJ2-6, with 9 nucleotides matching TRBD1. The CDR3 loop spans 17 amino acids. Unmatched junction bases numbered 9, after V lost 6 bases and J lost 0 bases. Germline-derived CDR1 and CDR2 are SQVTM and ANQGSEA. The CDR3 DNA follows: TGCAGCGTCCGGGACAGGGCCGCCACCTCTGGGGCCAACGTCCTGACTTTC. This codes for CSVRDRAATSGANVLTF. The full variable domain, in which reference TRBV29-1 and TRBJ2-6 provide the parts outside the CDR3, is SAVISQKPSRDICQRGTSLTIQCQVDSQVTMMFWYRQQPGQSLTLIATANQGSEATYESGFVIDKFPISRPNLTFSTLTVSNMSPEDSSIYLCSVRDRAATSGANVLTFGAGSRLTVL.

On this clonotype itself: One end of the junction fails to match germline, which may point to a read error. V and J are TRBV9 and TRBJ2-1, with 7 bases matching TRBD2. Per the germline V gene, CDR1 is SGDLS and CDR2 is YYNGEE. The CDR3 totals 16 residues. The CDR3: CASTVKAGGGYNEQFF. The CDR3 DNA reads TGTGCCAGCACCGTAAAAGCAGGCGGGGGCTACAATGAGCAGTTCTTC. Full variable domain (remainder filled in from reference TRBV9 and TRBJ2-1): DSGVTQTPKHLITATGQRVTLRCSPRSGDLSVYWYQQSLDQGLQFLIQYYNGEERAKGNILERFSAQQFPDLHSELNLSSLELGDSALYFCASTVKAGGGYNEQFFGPGTRLTVL.

The V call is TRBV13, the J call TRBJ1-3; no reliable D call. Germline V gene sequence: CDR1 PRHDT, CDR2 FYEKMQ (reference sequence). The CDR3 totals 13 residues. The V end lost 6 bases, the J end lost 4 bases, and 10 bases lay between the germline ends. CDR3 residues: CASRLTGGNTIYF. The CDR3 DNA sequence: TGTGCCAGCAGATTAACCGGCGGAAACACCATATATTTT.

This clonotype has only a few counts. CDR3 amino acids: CASIQHWNTEAFF. The CDR3 coding sequence is TGTGCCAGCATCCAGCACTGGAACACTGAAGCTTTCTTT. This chain joins TRBV6-2 or TRBV6-3 and TRBJ1-1; D not resolved. Germline V CDR1 and CDR2: MNHEY, SVGEGT. The CDR3 spans 13 residues. V was pared by 7 bases and J by 1 base, with 10 bases between.

The J gene is TRBJ2-3, the V gene TRBV20-1, with TRBD2 matching 10 bases. Germline V gene data show CDR1 as DFQATT and CDR2 as SNEGSKA (reference sequence). This CDR3 is 14 amino acids long. V lost 6 bases and J lost 4; bases outside the gene matches: 7. The CDR3: CSAFTTSGADTQYF. DNA for the CDR3: TGCAGTGCCTTTACTACTAGCGGGGCAGATACGCAGTATTTT.

In its sample, this clonotype was seen a few times. The chain recombines TRBV28 with TRBJ2-1; possibly TRBD1 or TRBD2 for D (6 bases each). The germline V gene has CDR1 MDHEN and CDR2 SYDVKM. V was clipped by 2 bases and J by 7 bases, with 9 bases between them. This CDR3 has 13 residues. CDR3 nucleotide sequence: TGTGCCAGCAGTTTACGGGGGACAAATGAGCAGTTCTTC. This encodes CASSLRGTNEQFF. Using reference TRBV28 and TRBJ2-1 for the parts outside the CDR3, the full variable domain is DVKVTQSSRYLVKRTGEKVFLECVQDMDHENMFWYRQDPGLGLRLIYFSYDVKMKEKGDIPEGYSVSREKKERFSLILESASTNQTSMYLCASSLRGTNEQFFGPGTRLTVL.

To note about this clonotype: A read error may explain this, as a much larger clone is one base away. The chain carries TRBV7-6 and TRBJ1-6; TRBD1 matches 7 bases. Germline V gene lookup returns CDR1 SGHVS and CDR2 FNYEAQ. The CDR3 spans 15 residues. The CDR3 loop reads CASSLAGTVNSPPHF. The CDR3 coding sequence is TGTGCCAGCAGCTTAGCTGGGACAGTAAATTCACCCCCCCACTTT.

This sequence joins TRBV13 and TRBJ2-3; 9 bases align to TRBD1. J gave up 5 bases and V 7 bases, and 10 bases lay outside the gene matches. Germline V CDR1 and CDR2: PRHDT, FYEKMQ (reference sequence). The CDR3 length is 15 residues. CDR3 DNA sequence: TGTGCCAGCAAGGACGGACAGGGGTCCTTAGATACGCAGTATTTT. Its translation: CASKDGQGSLDTQYF.

The chain is built from TRBV6-1 and TRBJ2-1, with 14 bases lining up with TRBD2. This CDR3 contains 18 residues. Germline V gene data show CDR1 as MNHNS and CDR2 as SASEGT. V shed 4 bases, J shed 4 bases, and the junction held 9 bases outside the gene matches. CDR3 loop: CASSAVRLAGGSYNEQFF. In DNA, the CDR3 is TGTGCCAGCAGTGCCGTTAGACTAGCGGGGGGGTCGTACAATGAGCAGTTCTTC.

This clonotype was counted many times. This chain connects TRBV7-8 to TRBJ1-6; D is perhaps TRBD1 (6 bases). The CDR3 is made up of 15 amino acids. V shed 5 bases and J shed 6 bases, with 14 bases lying between them. Germline V gives CDR1 SGHVS, CDR2 FQNEAQ. As DNA, the CDR3 is TGTGCCAGCAGCACCCCCCGGGACACTAATTCACCCCTCCACTTT. Its protein is CASSTPRDTNSPLHF. The entire variable domain, with the rest obtained from reference TRBV7-8 and TRBJ1-6, is as follows: GAGVSQSPRYKVAKRGQDVALRCDPISGHVSLFWYQQALGQGPEFLTYFQNEAQLDKSGLPSDRFFAERPEGSVSTLKIQRTQQEDSAVYLCASSTPRDTNSPLHFGNGTRLTVT.

In this sample, this clonotype turned up once. The gene calls are TRBV10-3 and TRBJ2-5; 10 bases match TRBD2. Trimming cost V 0 bases and J 3 bases; bases outside gene matches: 4. CDR3 length equals 16 residues. Germline V gene sequence: CDR1 ENHRY, CDR2 SYGVKD. The CDR3 here is CAISESSLAGEETQYF. The CDR3 DNA reads TGTGCCATCAGTGAGTCGAGCCTAGCGGGGGAAGAGACCCAGTACTTC.

J is TRBJ2-1 and V is TRBV6-5; D assignment may be TRBD1 or TRBD2 (5 bases each). This CDR3 contains 17 residues. Germline CDR1 MNHEY, CDR2 SVGAGI. The ends were cut back, 0 bases at V and 9 bases at J, with 21 bases in the middle. This chain's CDR3 is CASSYSSPGPSASEQFF. The CDR3 DNA reads TGTGCCAGCAGTTACTCCTCCCCGGGACCCTCTGCCAGTGAGCAGTTCTTC.

The J gene is TRBJ2-3, the V gene TRBV7-6; D uncertain. V was clipped by 1 base and J by 2 bases, with 10 bases between them. The germline gives CDR1 SGHVS, CDR2 FNYEAQ. The CDR3 contains 15 residues. CDR3 bases: TGTGCCAGCAGCTTAGAGACAAGAGACACAGATACGCAGTATTTT. This codes for CASSLETRDTDTQYF. The variable domain in full, completed from reference TRBV7-6 and TRBJ2-3, reads GAGVSQSPRYKVTKRGQDVALRCDPISGHVSLYWYRQALGQGPEFLTYFNYEAQQDKSGLPNDRFSAERPEGSISTLTIQRTEQRDSAMYRCASSLETRDTDTQYFGPGTRLTVL.

This clonotype came up a few times. The V call is TRBV7-3, the J call TRBJ2-1, with 7 bases matching TRBD1. The CDR3 covers 16 residues. CDR1 and CDR2 from the germline V gene are SGHTA and FQGTGA. V lost 1 base and J lost 8; bases outside the gene matches: 11. The CDR3 nucleotides are TGTGCCAGCAGCTTAATTGTGGCCAGACAGGGCGATGAGCAGTTCTTC. Protein sequence: CASSLIVARQGDEQFF.

CDR3 sequence: CASSYSGGAVDKYF. CDR3 nucleotides: TGTGCCAGCAGTTATAGCGGGGGGGCCGTTGATAAGTACTTC. The chain uses TRBV11-2 and TRBJ2-5, with 11 bases aligning to TRBD2. The V gene end was trimmed by 6 bases and the J gene end by 12 bases; junction bases not matched to a gene: 12. The CDR3 runs 14 residues. Germline V gives CDR1 SGHAT, CDR2 FQNNGV.